The 20 T cell receptor beta chains below come from one sample, sequenced in a study of CXCR3-negative and CXCR3-positive naive CD8 T cells. Study-wide results and limits: Comparison of naive cells showed more hydrophobic TRB CDR3s in CXCR3-positive than in CXCR3-negative naive cells.

Antigen specificity for these receptors is unknown. The TRB cDNA libraries were prepared by 5' RACE with UMI labels. TCRdb re-called the 5' RACE reads and catalogs CDR3 proteins one per entry, DNA excluded. Its clone listing holds about 60,000 distinct CDR3 sequences. The sample consisted of naive CXCR3+ CD8+ T cells from blood. Subset specified: CD45RO-CCR7+CD27+CD95- naive CD8+ T cells expressing CXCR3 (TNR3+). All receptors come from a human donor in good health. Some clones in this sample may be carry-over from other donors' samples.

The rearrangement links TRBV4-3 to TRBJ2-1. In germline, CDR1 is LGHNA, CDR2 YSLEER. This CDR3 is built from 14 residues. CDR3 amino acids: CASSHADSYNEQFF.

The J gene is TRBJ2-7, the V gene TRBV4-3. This CDR3 has 13 residues. Germline V gene data show CDR1 as LGHNA and CDR2 as YSLEER. CDR3 sequence: CASSQDFTYEQYF.

The chain uses TRBV14 and TRBJ2-1; TCRdb gives TRBD2 as the D gene, but with no DNA this cannot be confirmed. This CDR3 spans 17 amino acids. Per germline, CDR1 SGHDN and CDR2 FVKESK. CDR3 in amino acids: CASSRLAGGPVDNEQFF.

This chain uses TRBV5-6 with TRBJ2-7; absent DNA, TCRdb's TRBD1 call cannot be checked. CDR1 is SGHDT, CDR2 YYEEEE, per germline. This CDR3 is 15 amino acids long. This chain's CDR3 is CASSMAGTVSYEQYF. Based on the CDR3 plus reference TRBV5-6 and TRBJ2-7, the full variable domain is DAGVTQSPTHLIKTRGQQVTLRCSPKSGHDTVSWYQQALGQGPQFIFQYYEEEERQRGNFPDRFSGHQFPNYSSELNVNALLLGDSALYLCASSMAGTVSYEQYFGPGTRLTVT.

This chain links TRBV7-8 with TRBJ2-7. The CDR3 length is 12 residues. CDR1 is SGHVS, CDR2 FQNEAQ, per germline. CDR3 loop: CASSLAIREQYF.

The gene calls are TRBV20-1 and TRBJ2-1; with no DNA, the TCRdb D assignment of TRBD2 cannot be verified. Looked up from germline, CDR1 is DFQATT and CDR2 is SNEGSKA (reference sequence). CDR3 length: 11 residues. CDR3 protein: CSLRDYYEQFF.

The chain combines TRBV25-1 with TRBJ1-3. Germline-derived CDR1 and CDR2 are MGHDK and SYGVNS. The length of the CDR3 is 13 residues. The CDR3 here is CASRTDSGNTIYF. The full variable domain, completed using reference TRBV25-1 and TRBJ1-3, is EADIYQTPRYLVIGTGKKITLECSQTMGHDKMYWYQQDPGMELHLIHYSYGVNSTEKGDLSSESTVSRIRTEHFPLTLESARPSHTSQYLCASRTDSGNTIYFGEGSWLTVV.

The gene calls are TRBV2 and TRBJ1-2; TCRdb's D call of TRBD1 is untestable without DNA. This CDR3 contains 14 residues. Germline V gene sequence: CDR1 SNHLY, CDR2 FYNNEI. This CDR3 is CASSDWSGGYGYTF.

The CDR3 sequence is CSVEGQDTYNEQFF. V is TRBV29-1 and J is TRBJ2-1; TCRdb's D call, TRBD1, is unchecked because there is no DNA. Germline-derived CDR1 and CDR2 are SQVTM and ANQGSEA. The CDR3 has 14 residues.

This rearrangement joins TRBV24-1 to TRBJ2-2; TCRdb lists TRBD2, though no DNA is available to test this call. Per germline, CDR1 KGHDR and CDR2 SFDVKD. The CDR3 extends over 16 amino acids. The CDR3 reads CATSETSGGNTGELFF.

The CDR3 is CASSPGQHYEQYF. This rearrangement joins TRBV7-2 to TRBJ2-7; TCRdb designates TRBD1, a call that cannot be tested without DNA. The germline CDR1 and CDR2 sequences are SGHTA and FQGNSA. The CDR3 spans 13 residues.

The V gene is TRBV12-3 or TRBV12-4, the J gene TRBJ1-4. The CDR3 is made up of 14 amino acids. CDR3 in amino acids: CASSLALGNEKLFF.

The chain links TRBV4-3 to TRBJ2-7; absent DNA, TCRdb's TRBD1 call cannot be checked. There are 14 residues in the CDR3. CDR1 is LGHNA and CDR2 is YSLEER in the germline V gene. The CDR3 sequence: CASSQGKGTYEQYF.

This chain links TRBV20-1 with TRBJ2-3; TCRdb names TRBD2, which stays unverified in the absence of DNA. The CDR3 totals 16 residues. The germline V gene encodes CDR1 DFQATT and CDR2 SNEGSKA (reference sequence). The CDR3 reads CSARPTQGPSTDTQYF.

The V call is TRBV14, the J call TRBJ2-1; TCRdb gives TRBD2 as the D gene, but with no DNA this cannot be confirmed. Germline loops: CDR1 SGHDN, CDR2 FVKESK. The CDR3 runs to 15 residues. This CDR3 is CASSQELAGPNEQFF.

The chain couples TRBV4-2 to TRBJ2-1; TCRdb returns TRBD2, unconfirmable since there is no DNA. CDR3 length: 20 amino acids. Germline CDR1 reads LGHNA; CDR2 reads YNFKEQ. CDR3 loop: CASSQDYVLAGGEGYNEQFF.

This sequence joins TRBV6-6 and TRBJ2-6. Per germline, CDR1 MNHNY and CDR2 SVGAGI (reference sequence). This CDR3 spans 15 amino acids. The CDR3 region is CASSTFSTGANVLTF.

This sequence joins TRBV20-1 and TRBJ2-7. The CDR3 covers 17 residues. The germline gives CDR1 DFQATT, CDR2 SNEGSKA (reference sequence). The CDR3 loop is CSARDFRLRQGIYEQYF.

The chain couples TRBV5-1 to TRBJ2-7; with no DNA, the TCRdb D assignment of TRBD1 cannot be verified. Germline CDR1 SGHRS, CDR2 YFSETQ. The CDR3 has 15 residues. The CDR3 spells CASSLGRDRVYEQYF.

This chain connects TRBV6-1 to TRBJ2-7; without DNA, the TCRdb call of TRBD1 cannot be checked. The CDR3 loop spans 15 amino acids. In germline, CDR1 is MNHNS, CDR2 SASEGT. CDR3 amino acids: CASSEAAWDRDEQYF.